This TCR beta chain was recorded in a study of T cell responses to AZD1222 COVID-19 vaccine. Overall study results and limits: Spike was spanned by vaccine-associated CD4 TCRs, which were dominant at 160-218 and 743-854. After the peak T cell response, and only then, were repertoires sampled.

V lost 1 base to trimming and J lost 5 bases, with 20 bases between them. There are 17 residues in the CDR3. The germline gives CDR1 LGHNA, CDR2 YNFKEQ. As concerns this clone: Its antigen is unknown.

Using immunoSEQ multiplex PCR, the repertoire was profiled, and TCRdb retains in-frame clones only, with some absent. The sample has 130,000 to 150,000 clones, approximately 94% seen once. The material sequenced was peripheral blood, taken on day 0 of AZD1222 vaccination. The gene calls are TRBV4-2 and TRBJ2-5; D possibly corresponds to TRBD2 (6 bases). This TCR was recovered from an adult in good health. This CDR3 is CASSQGAGTPTGETQYF. Written as DNA, the CDR3 is TGTGCCAGCAGCCAAGGGGCTGGGACTCCAACGGGTGAGACCCAGTACTTC.